The rows below give T cell receptor beta chains drawn from one sample of a study of control samples from healthy donors and cancer patients. Clones were read by immunoSEQ multiplex PCR, and TCRdb kept only the in-frame ones, dropping some. The top ten hold 13% to 15% of the sample, which has fewer than 200,000 clones, roughly 94% seen once. Sequencing was done on a sample of PBMCs. All receptors derive from a man aged 55 to 70 with colorectal cancer. CDR3s include the opening cysteine and the closing phenylalanine or tryptophan. A D gene is named only where the DNA matches it firmly. Size values are once, few and many counts, or a class for expanded clones, and some rows have none.

J	V	size	D	CDR3	DNA
TRBJ2-3	TRBV2	-	-	CASSEWGVRTDTQYF	TGTGCCAGCAGTGAATGGGGGGTAAGGACAGATACGCAGTATTTT
TRBJ2-1	TRBV6-5	-	-	CASSYSFYNEQFF	TGTGCCAGCAGTTACTCTTTCTACAATGAGCAGTTCTTC
TRBJ2-5	TRBV6-6	-	-	CASSLMVLDRLYF	TGTGCCAGCAGTTTAATGGTTCTCGACAGGTTGTACTTC
TRBJ1-1	TRBV19	-	-	CASGVRVNTEAFF	TGTGCCAGCGGGGTCCGGGTGAACACTGAAGCTTTCTTT
TRBJ1-1	TRBV5-1	-	-	CASSVDQGTAEAFF	TGCGCCAGCAGCGTAGACCAGGGTACCGCTGAAGCTTTCTTT
TRBJ1-2	TRBV6-6	-	-	CASSYSSAGSEYGYTF	TGTGCCAGCAGTTACTCGAGCGCAGGCTCGGAGTATGGCTACACCTTC
TRBJ2-3	TRBV9	-	-	CASSVGEDTQYF	TGTGCCAGCAGCGTAGGGGAAGATACGCAGTATTTT
TRBJ2-7	TRBV9	-	TRBD1	CASSPSDRGHEQYF	TGTGCCAGCAGCCCTTCGGACAGGGGGCACGAGCAGTACTTC
TRBJ1-6	TRBV19	-	-	CASSKPGPNNSPLHF	TGTGCCAGTAGTAAACCGGGGCCTAATAATTCACCCCTCCACTTT
TRBJ2-6	TRBV6-4	-	-	CASSDTRTVVSGANVLTF	TGTGCCAGCAGTGACACCAGGACAGTTGTTTCTGGGGCCAACGTCCTGACTTTC
TRBJ2-1	TRBV18	-	-	CASSARVDSYNEQFF	TGTGCCAGCTCAGCACGGGTCGACTCCTACAATGAGCAGTTCTTC
TRBJ2-2	TRBV28	-	TRBD1	CASSLPVWDRANTGELFF	TGTGCCAGCAGTTTGCCCGTCTGGGACAGGGCGAACACCGGGGAGCTGTTTTTT
TRBJ1-2	TRBV3-1/TRBV3-2	-	TRBD1	CASSHTGGYGYTF	TGTGCCAGCAGCCATACAGGGGGCTATGGCTACACCTTC
TRBJ1-6	TRBV7-8	-	-	CASTTSGNSPLHF	TGTGCCAGCACGACTTCGGGTAATTCACCCCTCCACTTT
TRBJ2-7	TRBV10-3	once	TRBD1	CAISESGQGVYEQYF	TGTGCCATCAGTGAGTCGGGACAGGGGGTTTACGAGCAGTACTTC
TRBJ2-5	TRBV5-5	-	-	CASSLVYRDYQETQYF	TGTGCCAGCAGCTTAGTGTACAGGGATTACCAAGAGACCCAGTACTTC
TRBJ1-2	TRBV6-5	-	-	CASSRSGVYGYTF	TGTGCCAGCAGCCGGTCAGGGGTCTATGGCTACACCTTC
TRBJ1-2	TRBV10-3	-	-	CAITPGISHGYTF	TGTGCCATCACTCCTGGGATTTCTCATGGTTACACCTTC